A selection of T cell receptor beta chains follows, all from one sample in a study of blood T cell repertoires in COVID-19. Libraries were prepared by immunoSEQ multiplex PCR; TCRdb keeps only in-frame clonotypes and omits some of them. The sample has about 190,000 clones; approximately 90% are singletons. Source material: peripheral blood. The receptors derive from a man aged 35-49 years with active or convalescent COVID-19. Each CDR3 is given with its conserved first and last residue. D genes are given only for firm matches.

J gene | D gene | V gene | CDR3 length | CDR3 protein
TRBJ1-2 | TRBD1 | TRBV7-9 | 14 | CASSYNQGGHGYTF
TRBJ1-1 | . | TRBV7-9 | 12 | CASSLAFAEAFF
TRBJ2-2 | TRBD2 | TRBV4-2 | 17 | CASSRSGGRADTGELFF
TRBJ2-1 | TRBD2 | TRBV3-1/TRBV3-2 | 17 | CASSRTGTSGGVNEQFF
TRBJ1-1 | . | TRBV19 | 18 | CASIKDISDSFMNTEAFF
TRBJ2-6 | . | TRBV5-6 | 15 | CASSLDSSGANVLTF
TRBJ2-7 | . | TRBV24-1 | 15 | CATSDSRGSPWEQYF
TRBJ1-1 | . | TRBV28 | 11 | CASATNTEAFF
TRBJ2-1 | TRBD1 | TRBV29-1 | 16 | CSVEGGQGRTYNEQFF
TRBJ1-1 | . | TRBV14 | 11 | CASRGRGEAFF
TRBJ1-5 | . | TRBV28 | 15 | CASSLIPSSNQPQHF
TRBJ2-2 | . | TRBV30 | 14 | CAWTVVGRTGELFF
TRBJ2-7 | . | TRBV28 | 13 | CASSFRGFYEQYF
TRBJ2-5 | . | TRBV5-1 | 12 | CASSEPQETQYF
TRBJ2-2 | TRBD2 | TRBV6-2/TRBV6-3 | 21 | CASSAHIPGLAGGRNTGELFF
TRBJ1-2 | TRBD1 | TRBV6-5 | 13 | CASILTGDYGYTF
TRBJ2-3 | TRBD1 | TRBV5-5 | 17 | CASTNAPRTGAGDTQYF
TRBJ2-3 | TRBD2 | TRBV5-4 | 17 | CASSPRLAGVRTDTQYF
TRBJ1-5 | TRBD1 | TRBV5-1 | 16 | CASSAGTGYSNQPQHF
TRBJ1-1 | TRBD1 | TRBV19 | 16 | CASSFRGLEMNTEAFF
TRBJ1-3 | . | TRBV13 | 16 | CASSLAEGYYGNTIYF
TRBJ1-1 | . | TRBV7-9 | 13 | CASSLGYRSEAFF
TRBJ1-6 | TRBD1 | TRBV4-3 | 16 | CASSQVQGAGNSPLHF
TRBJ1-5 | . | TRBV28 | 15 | CASRSFGGGNQPQHF
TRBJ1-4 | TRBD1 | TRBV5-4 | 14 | CASSSRGGIEKLFF
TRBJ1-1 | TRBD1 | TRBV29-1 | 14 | CSVETGGLGTEAFF
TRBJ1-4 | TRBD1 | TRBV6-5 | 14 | CASRTGQGTEKLFF
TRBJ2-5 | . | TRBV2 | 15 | CASSREQEFQETQYF
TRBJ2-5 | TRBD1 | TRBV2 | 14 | CASRVGQGRETQYF
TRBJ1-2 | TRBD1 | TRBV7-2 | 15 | CASSLAGTENYGYTF
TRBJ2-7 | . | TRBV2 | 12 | CASRLSSYEQYF